This T cell receptor (beta chain) was recorded in a study of blood T cell repertoires in COVID-19. The assay was immunoSEQ multiplex PCR, and TCRdb's table has in-frame clones only and misses some. The sample carries 220,000 or so clones, roughly 90% recorded once. This clone was observed a single time. Germline loops: CDR1 MGHDK, CDR2 SYGVNS. This CDR3 has 17 residues. V dropped 2 bases and J dropped 2; count of bases not matched to a gene: 6. The clonotype was recovered from a man younger than 40 who had been exposed to COVID-19. The gene calls are TRBV25-1 and TRBJ2-6; 7 nucleotides line up with TRBD1. The sequencing input was PBMCs or T cells enriched from blood (not recorded which). Written as DNA, the CDR3 is TGTGCCAGCAGTGAAGGGCTAGGGGGCACTGGGGCCAACGTCCTGACTTTC. Translation: CASSEGLGGTGANVLTF.